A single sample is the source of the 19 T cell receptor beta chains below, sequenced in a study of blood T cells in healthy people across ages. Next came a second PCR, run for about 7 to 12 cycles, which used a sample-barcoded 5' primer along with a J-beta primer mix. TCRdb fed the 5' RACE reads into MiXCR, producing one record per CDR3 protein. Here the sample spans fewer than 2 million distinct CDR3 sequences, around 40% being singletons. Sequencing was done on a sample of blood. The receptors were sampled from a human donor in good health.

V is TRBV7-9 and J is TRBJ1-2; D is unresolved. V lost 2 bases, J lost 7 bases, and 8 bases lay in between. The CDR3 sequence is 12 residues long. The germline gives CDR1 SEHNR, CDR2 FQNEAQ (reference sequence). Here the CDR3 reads CASSLRSCGYTF. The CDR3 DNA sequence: TGTGCCAGCAGCTTACGGAGCTGTGGCTACACCTTC.

CDR3 loop: CASSPLTRPNQPQHF. The CDR3 region has the DNA TGTGCCAGCAGCCCTTTGACCAGGCCGAATCAGCCCCAGCATTTT. This chain uses TRBV6-1 with TRBJ1-5, with D hard to call. The CDR3 length is 15 residues. Germline CDR1 is MNHNS and CDR2 is SASEGT. V was trimmed by 6 bases and J by 4 bases, leaving 16 bases between them.

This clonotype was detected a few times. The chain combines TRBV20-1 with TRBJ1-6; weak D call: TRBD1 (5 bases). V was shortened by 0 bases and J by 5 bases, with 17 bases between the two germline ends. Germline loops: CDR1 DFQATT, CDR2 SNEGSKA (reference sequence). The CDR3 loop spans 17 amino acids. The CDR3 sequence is CSARDGSRDRNNSPLHF. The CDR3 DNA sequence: TGCAGTGCTAGAGATGGGTCCAGGGATAGGAATAATTCACCCCTCCACTTT.

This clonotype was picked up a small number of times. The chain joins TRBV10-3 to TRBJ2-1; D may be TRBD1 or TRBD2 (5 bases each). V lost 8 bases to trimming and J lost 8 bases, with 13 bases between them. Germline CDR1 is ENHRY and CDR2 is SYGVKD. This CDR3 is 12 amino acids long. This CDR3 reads CAIGDLGDEQFF. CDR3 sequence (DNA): TGTGCCATCGGGGACCTAGGGGATGAGCAGTTCTTC.

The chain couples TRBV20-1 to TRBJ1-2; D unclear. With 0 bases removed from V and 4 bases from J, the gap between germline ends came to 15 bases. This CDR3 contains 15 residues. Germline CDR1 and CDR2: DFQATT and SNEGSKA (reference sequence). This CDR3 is CSARDEKGETYGYTF. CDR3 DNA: TGCAGTGCTAGAGATGAAAAGGGTGAAACCTATGGCTACACCTTC.

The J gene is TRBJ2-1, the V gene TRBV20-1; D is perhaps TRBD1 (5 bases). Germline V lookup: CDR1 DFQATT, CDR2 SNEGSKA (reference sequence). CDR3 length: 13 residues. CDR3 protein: CIPSRDPYNEQFF. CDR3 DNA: TGCATTCCGAGCAGGGATCCCTACAATGAGCAGTTCTTC.

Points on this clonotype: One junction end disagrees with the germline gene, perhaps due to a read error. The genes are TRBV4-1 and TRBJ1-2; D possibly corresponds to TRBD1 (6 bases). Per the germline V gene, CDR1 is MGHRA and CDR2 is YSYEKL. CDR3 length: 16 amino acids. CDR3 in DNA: TGTGCCAGCAGCCAAGTGATGGGGTCAGGGGTCTATGGCTACACCTTC. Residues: CASSQVMGSGVYGYTF.

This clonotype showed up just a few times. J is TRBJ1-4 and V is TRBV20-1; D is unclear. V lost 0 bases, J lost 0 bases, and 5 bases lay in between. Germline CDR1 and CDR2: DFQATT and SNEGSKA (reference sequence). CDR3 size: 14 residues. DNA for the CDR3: TGCAGTGCTAGAGATGGATCAACTAATGAAAAACTGTTTTTT. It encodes CSARDGSTNEKLFF.

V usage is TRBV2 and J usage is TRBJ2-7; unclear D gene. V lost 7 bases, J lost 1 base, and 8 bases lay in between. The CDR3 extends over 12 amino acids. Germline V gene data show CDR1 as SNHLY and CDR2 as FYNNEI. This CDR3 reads CASISGSYEQYF. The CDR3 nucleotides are TGTGCCAGCATATCGGGTTCCTACGAGCAGTACTTC.

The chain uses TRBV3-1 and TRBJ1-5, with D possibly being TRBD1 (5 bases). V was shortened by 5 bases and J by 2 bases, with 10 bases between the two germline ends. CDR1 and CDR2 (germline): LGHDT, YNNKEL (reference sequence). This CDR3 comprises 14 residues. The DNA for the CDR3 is TGTGCCAGCAGCGAGGGGATCGGCAATCAGCCCCAGCATTTT. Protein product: CASSEGIGNQPQHF.

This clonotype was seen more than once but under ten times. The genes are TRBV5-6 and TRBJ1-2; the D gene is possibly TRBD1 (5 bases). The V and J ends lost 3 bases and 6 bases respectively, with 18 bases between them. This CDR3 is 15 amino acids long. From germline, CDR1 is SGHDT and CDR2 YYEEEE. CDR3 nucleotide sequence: TGTGCCAGCAGCTCGGTGGTGGGACGAGGCGATGGCTACACCTTC. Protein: CASSSVVGRGDGYTF.

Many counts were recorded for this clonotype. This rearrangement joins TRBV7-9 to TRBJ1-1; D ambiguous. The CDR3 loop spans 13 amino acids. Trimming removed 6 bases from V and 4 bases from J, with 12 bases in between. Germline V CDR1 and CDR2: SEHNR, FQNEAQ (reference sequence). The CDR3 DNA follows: TGTGCCAGCAGTTTTCAAGGATCCACTGAAGCTTTCTTT. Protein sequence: CASSFQGSTEAFF.

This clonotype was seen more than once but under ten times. The CDR3 loop reads CASSPGTGGLFF. For the CDR3, the DNA is TGTGCCAGTAGCCCAGGGACAGGGGGCCTGTTCTTC. The V and J genes are TRBV7-3 and TRBJ2-1; the match to TRBD1 covers 12 bases. Germline trimming cut 9 bases from V and 15 bases from J; bases unmatched to any gene: 9. This CDR3 is built from 12 residues. Germline V gene sequence: CDR1 SGHTA, CDR2 FQGTGA.

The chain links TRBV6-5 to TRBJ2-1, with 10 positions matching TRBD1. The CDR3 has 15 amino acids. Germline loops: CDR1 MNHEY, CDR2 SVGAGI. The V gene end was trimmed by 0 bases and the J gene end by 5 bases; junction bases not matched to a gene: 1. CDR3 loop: CASSYSGQGDNEQFF. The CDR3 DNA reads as TGTGCCAGCAGTTACTCCGGACAGGGGGACAATGAGCAGTTCTTC.

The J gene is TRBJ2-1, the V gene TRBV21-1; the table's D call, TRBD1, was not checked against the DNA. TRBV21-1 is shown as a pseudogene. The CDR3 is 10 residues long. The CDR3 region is CASSLPPQFF. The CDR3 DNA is TGTGCCAGCAGCCTTCCCCCCCAGTTCTTC.

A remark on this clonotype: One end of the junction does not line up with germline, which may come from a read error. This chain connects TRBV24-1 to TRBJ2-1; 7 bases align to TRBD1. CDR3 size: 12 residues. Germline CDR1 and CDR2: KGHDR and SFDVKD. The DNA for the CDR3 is TGTGCCACCGGGACAGATTACAATGAGCGGTTCTTC. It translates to CATGTDYNERFF.

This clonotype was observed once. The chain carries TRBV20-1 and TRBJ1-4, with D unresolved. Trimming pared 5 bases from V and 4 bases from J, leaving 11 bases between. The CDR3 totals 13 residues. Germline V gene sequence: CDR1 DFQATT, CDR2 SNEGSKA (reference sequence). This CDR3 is CSARQSLNEKLFF. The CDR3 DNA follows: TGCAGTGCTCGCCAGTCCCTTAATGAAAAACTGTTTTTT.

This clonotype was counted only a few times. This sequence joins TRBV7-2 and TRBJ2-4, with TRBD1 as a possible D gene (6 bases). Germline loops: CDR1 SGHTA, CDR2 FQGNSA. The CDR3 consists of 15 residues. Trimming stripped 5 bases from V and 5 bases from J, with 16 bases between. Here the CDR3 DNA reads TGTGCCAGCAGCCCTTCCTTAGGACAGCAAAACATTCAGTACTTC. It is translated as CASSPSLGQQNIQYF.

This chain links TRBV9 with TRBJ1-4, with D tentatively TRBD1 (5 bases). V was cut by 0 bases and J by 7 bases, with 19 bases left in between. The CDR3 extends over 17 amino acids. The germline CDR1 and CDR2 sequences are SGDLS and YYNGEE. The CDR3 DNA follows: TGTGCCAGCAGCGTAGGCGCGGGGCGAGGGTTGTTTGAAAAACTGTTTTTT. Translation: CASSVGAGRGLFEKLFF.